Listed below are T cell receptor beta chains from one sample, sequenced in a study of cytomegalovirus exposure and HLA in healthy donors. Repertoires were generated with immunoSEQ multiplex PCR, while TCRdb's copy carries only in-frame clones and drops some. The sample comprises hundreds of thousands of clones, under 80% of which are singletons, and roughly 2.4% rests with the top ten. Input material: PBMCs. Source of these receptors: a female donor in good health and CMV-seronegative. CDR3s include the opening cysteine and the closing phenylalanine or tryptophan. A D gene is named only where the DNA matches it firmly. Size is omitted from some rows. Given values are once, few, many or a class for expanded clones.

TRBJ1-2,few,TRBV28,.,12,CASSIRDRGYTF,TGTGCCAGCTCCATCAGGGATCGAGGCTACACCTTC
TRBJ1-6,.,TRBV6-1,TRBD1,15,CASHQQGFLLSPLHF,TGTGCCAGTCACCAACAGGGGTTCCTTCTATCACCCCTCCACTTT
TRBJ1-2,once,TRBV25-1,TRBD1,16,CASSESGTGGLDGYTF,TGTGCCAGCAGTGAATCTGGGACAGGGGGCCTGGATGGCTACACCTTC
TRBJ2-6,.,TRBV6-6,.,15,CASSPVGSGANVLTF,TGTGCCAGCAGCCCGGTGGGCTCCGGGGCCAACGTCCTGACTTTC
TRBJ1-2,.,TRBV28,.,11,CASSFLYGYTF,TGTGCCAGCAGTTTCCTGTATGGCTACACCTTC
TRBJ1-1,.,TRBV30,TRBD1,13,CAWNPTGGSEAFF,TGTGCCTGGAATCCGACAGGGGGGAGTGAAGCTTTCTTT
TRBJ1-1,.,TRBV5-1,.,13,CASSLGSGRAAFF,TGCGCCAGCAGCTTGGGTAGTGGCAGGGCGGCTTTCTTT
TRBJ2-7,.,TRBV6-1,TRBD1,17,CASSETSRTGAAYEQYF,TGTGCCAGCAGTGAAACGAGCCGGACAGGGGCCGCCTACGAGCAGTACTTC
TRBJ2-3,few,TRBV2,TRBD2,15,CASSEEAGGPDTQYF,TGTGCCAGCAGTGAAGAGGCGGGAGGCCCAGATACGCAGTATTTT
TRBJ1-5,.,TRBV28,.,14,CASDRSRVYQPQHF,TGTGCCAGCGACAGATCCAGGGTCTATCAGCCCCAGCATTTT
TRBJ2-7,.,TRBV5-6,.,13,CASSRQIRAEQYF,TGTGCCAGCAGCCGCCAAATTCGAGCCGAGCAGTACTTC
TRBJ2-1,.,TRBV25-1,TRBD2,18,CASSGMGPREGPYNEQFF,TGTGCCAGCAGTGGAATGGGTCCGCGGGAGGGTCCCTACAATGAGCAGTTCTTC
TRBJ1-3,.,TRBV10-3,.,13,CAISRDSGNTIYF,TGTGCCATCAGCCGGGACTCTGGAAACACCATATATTTT
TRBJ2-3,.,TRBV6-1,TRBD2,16,CASSEVLAGPQDTQYF,TGTGCCAGCAGTGAAGTGCTAGCGGGCCCACAAGATACGCAGTATTTT
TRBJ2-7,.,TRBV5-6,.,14,CASSSPGLASEQYF,TGTGCCAGCAGCTCCCCGGGACTGGCCTCAGAGCAGTACTTC
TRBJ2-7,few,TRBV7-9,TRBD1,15,CASSQSGTGFHEQYF,TGTGCCAGCAGCCAATCCGGGACAGGGTTTCACGAGCAGTACTTC
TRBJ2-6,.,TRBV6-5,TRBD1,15,CASRDRGGGANVLTF,TGTGCCAGCAGAGACAGGGGTGGTGGGGCCAACGTCCTGACTTTC
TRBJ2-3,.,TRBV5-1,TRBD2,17,CASSLGSSGFNTDTQYF,TGCGCCAGCAGCTTGGGTTCTAGCGGGTTTAACACAGATACGCAGTATTTT
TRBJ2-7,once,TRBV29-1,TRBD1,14,CSVEDRGRAYEQYF,TGCAGCGTTGAAGACAGGGGGCGAGCCTACGAGCAGTACTTC
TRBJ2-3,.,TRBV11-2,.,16,CASSSSALFDTDTQYF,TGTGCCAGCAGCTCCTCCGCGCTTTTTGACACAGATACGCAGTATTTT
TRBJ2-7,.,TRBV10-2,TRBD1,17,CASSEDRGGQGTYEQYF,TGCGCCAGCAGTGAGGATCGAGGCGGACAGGGGACCTACGAGCAGTACTTC
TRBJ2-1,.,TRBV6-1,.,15,CASSEAQLARNEQFF,TGTGCCAGCAGTGAAGCGCAACTAGCCCGCAATGAGCAGTTCTTC
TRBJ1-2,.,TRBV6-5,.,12,CASSNREGSYTF,TGTGCCAGCAGCAACAGGGAGGGGAGCTACACCTTC
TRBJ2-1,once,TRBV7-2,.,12,CASSLLEDEQFF,TGTGCCAGCAGCCTACTAGAGGATGAGCAGTTCTTC
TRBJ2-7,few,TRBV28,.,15,CASSLWSSPSYEQYF,TGTGCCAGCAGTTTATGGTCTAGTCCCTCCTACGAGCAGTACTTC
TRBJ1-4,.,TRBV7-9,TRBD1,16,CASSALRQGGNEKLFF,TGTGCCAGCAGCGCCCTGCGACAGGGTGGGAATGAAAAACTGTTTTTT
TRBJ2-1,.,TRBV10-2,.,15,CASSEKAPKHNEQFF,TGCGCCAGCAGTGAGAAAGCGCCAAAGCACAATGAGCAGTTCTTC
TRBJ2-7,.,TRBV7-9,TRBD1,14,CASSFTGGIYEQYF,TGTGCCAGCAGCTTTACAGGGGGCATCTACGAGCAGTACTTC
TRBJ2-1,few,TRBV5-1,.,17,CASSTNPLGSSFDEQFF,TGCGCCAGCAGCACGAACCCCCTAGGTTCCTCGTTCGATGAGCAGTTCTTC
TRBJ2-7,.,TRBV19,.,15,CASSLHRDTDYEQYF,TGTGCCAGTAGTCTTCACCGGGACACCGACTACGAGCAGTACTTC
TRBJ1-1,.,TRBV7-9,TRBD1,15,CASSFTGASNTEAFF,TGTGCCAGCAGCTTTACAGGGGCCTCGAACACTGAAGCTTTCTTT
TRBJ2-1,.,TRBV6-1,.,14,CASTLASSYNEQFF,TGTGCCAGCACCCTAGCGAGCTCCTACAATGAGCAGTTCTTC
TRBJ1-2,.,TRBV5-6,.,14,CASSSTGPTYGYTF,TGTGCCAGCAGCAGTACAGGGCCCACCTATGGCTACACCTTC
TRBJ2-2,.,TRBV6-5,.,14,CASRHVRGAGELFF,TGTGCCAGCAGACACGTTAGGGGTGCCGGGGAGCTGTTTTTT
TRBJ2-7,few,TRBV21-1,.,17,CASSKVPREGLSYEQYF,TGTGCCAGCAGCAAAGTTCCGCGGGAGGGCCTCAGCTACGAGCAGTACTTC
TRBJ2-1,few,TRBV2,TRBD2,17,CASSVTSGRAVYNEQFF,TGTGCCAGCAGTGTAACTAGCGGGAGGGCCGTCTACAATGAGCAGTTCTTC
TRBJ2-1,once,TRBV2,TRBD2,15,CASSDELAGVNEQFF,TGTGCCAGCAGTGATGAACTAGCGGGAGTTAATGAGCAGTTCTTC
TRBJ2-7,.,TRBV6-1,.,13,CASSVRVAYEQYF,TGTGCCAGCTCTGTCAGGGTAGCCTACGAGCAGTACTTC
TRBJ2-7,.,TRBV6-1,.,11,CASSERYEQYF,TGTGCCAGCAGTGAACGGTACGAGCAGTACTTC
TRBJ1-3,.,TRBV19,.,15,CASNTGPDQGNTIYF,TGTGCCAGTAACACAGGGCCCGACCAAGGAAACACCATATATTTT
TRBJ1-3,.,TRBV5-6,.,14,CASSSQGYGNTIYF,TGTGCCAGCAGCTCGCAGGGGTATGGAAACACCATATATTTT
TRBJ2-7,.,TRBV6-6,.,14,CASSSIYPSYEQYF,TGTGCCAGCAGTTCTATCTACCCTAGCTACGAGCAGTACTTC
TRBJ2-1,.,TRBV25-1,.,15,CASSEKAASYNEQFF,TGTGCCAGCAGTGAAAAAGCGGCCTCCTACAATGAGCAGTTCTTC
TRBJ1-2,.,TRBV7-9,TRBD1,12,CSSSSGGAGYTF,TGTTCCAGCAGTTCAGGGGGTGCTGGCTACACCTTC
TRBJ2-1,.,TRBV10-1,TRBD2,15,CASCLGLVKYNEQFF,TGCGCCAGCTGTCTCGGACTAGTCAAGTACAATGAGCAGTTCTTC
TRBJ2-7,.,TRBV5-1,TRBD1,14,CASSLQGADYEQYF,TGCGCCAGCAGCTTGCAGGGGGCGGATTACGAGCAGTACTTC
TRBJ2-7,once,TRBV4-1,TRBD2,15,CASSQVSGSSYEQYF,TGCGCCAGCAGCCAAGTCAGCGGGAGCTCCTACGAGCAGTACTTC
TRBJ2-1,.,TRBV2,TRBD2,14,CASIERGLYNEQFF,TGTGCCAGCATAGAGCGGGGCCTTTACAATGAGCAGTTCTTC
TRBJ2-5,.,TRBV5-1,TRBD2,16,CASSLGSLAGKETQYF,TGCGCCAGCAGCTTGGGTAGCCTAGCGGGAAAAGAGACCCAGTACTTC
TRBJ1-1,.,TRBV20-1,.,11,CSATRPAEAFF,TGCAGTGCCACACGGCCGGCGGAAGCGTTCTTT
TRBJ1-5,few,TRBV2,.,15,CAGSTGRAGNQPQHF,TGTGCCGGATCCACAGGTAGGGCTGGCAATCAGCCCCAGCATTTT
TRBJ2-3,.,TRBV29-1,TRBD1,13,CSAQGAGADTQYF,TGCAGCGCACAGGGGGCTGGGGCAGATACGCAGTATTTT
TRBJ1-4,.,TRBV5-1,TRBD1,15,CASSLLGTDNEKLFF,TGCGCCAGCAGCTTGTTGGGGACAGATAATGAAAAACTGTTTTTT
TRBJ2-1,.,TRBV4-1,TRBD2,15,CASSHREGFYNEQFF,TGCGCCAGCAGCCATCGGGAGGGATTCTACAATGAGCAGTTCTTC
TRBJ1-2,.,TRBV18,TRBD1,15,CASSPPGTGLEGYTF,TGTGCCAGCTCACCACCGGGGACAGGACTAGAAGGCTACACCTTC
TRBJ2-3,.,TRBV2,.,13,CASSVEGLDTQYF,TGTGCCAGCAGTGTCGAGGGCTTAGATACGCAGTATTTT
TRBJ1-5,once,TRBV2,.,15,CASSRALYSNQPQHF,TGTGCCAGCAGTCGCGCTTTATATAGCAATCAGCCCCAGCATTTT
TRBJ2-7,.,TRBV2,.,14,CASSPEAGSYEQYF,TGTGCCAGCAGTCCAGAGGCCGGCTCCTACGAGCAGTACTTC
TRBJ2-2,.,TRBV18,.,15,CASSPQPGEIGELFF,TGTGCCAGCTCACCACAACCGGGAGAAATCGGGGAGCTGTTTTTT
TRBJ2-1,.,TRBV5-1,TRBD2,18,CASSLALSGRAEYNEQFF,TGCGCCAGCAGCTTGGCCCTTAGCGGGAGGGCCGAGTACAATGAGCAGTTCTTC